This passage covers 20 T cell receptor beta chains from one sample sequenced in a study of PD-1 blockade in classical Hodgkin lymphoma. Brentuximab vedotin exposure varied among the patients, all of whom had relapsed after autologous stem cell transplantation. TCRdb keeps only in-frame clones here, not all; method: immunoSEQ multiplex PCR. Among about 97,000 clones listed, 75% to 90% were seen once. The sequences come from peripheral blood mononuclear cells (PBMCs), collected at baseline. These receptors came from a human donor with classical Hodgkin lymphoma.

The rearrangement joins TRBV7-2 to TRBJ1-1, with D maybe TRBD1 (5 bases). Germline CDR1 is SGHTA and CDR2 is FQGNSA. The ends were cut back, 5 bases at V and 0 bases at J, with 19 bases in the middle. The CDR3 contains 17 residues. The DNA of the CDR3 is TGTGCCAGCAGCCAAAATCCGAACAGGCGGATGAACACTGAAGCTTTCTTT. It is translated as CASSQNPNRRMNTEAFF.

The chain has TRBV6-5 and TRBJ1-5; D is unresolved. CDR3 length equals 13 residues. V shed 5 bases and J shed 4 bases, with 9 bases lying between them. Germline CDR1 is MNHEY and CDR2 is SVGAGI. The DNA for the CDR3 is TGTGCCAGCAGTGTTAAGGGAAATCAGCCCCAGCATTTT. Translation gives CASSVKGNQPQHF.

This clone was seen a single time. The chain uses TRBV15 and TRBJ2-7; 7 positions agree with TRBD2. The CDR3 loop spans 16 amino acids. Germline values: CDR1 LNHNV, CDR2 YYDKDF (reference sequence). V lost 0 bases to trimming and J lost 2 bases; unmatched junction nucleotides: 7. The CDR3: CATSRDRGTTAYEQYF. Here the CDR3 DNA reads TGTGCCACCAGCAGAGATCGAGGGACTACCGCCTACGAGCAGTACTTC.

This rearrangement joins TRBV7-3 to TRBJ2-1, with 7 bases lining up with TRBD2. J gave up 3 bases and V 2 bases, and 1 base lay outside the gene matches. In germline, CDR1 is SGHTA, CDR2 FQGTGA. This CDR3 comprises 14 residues. The CDR3 is CASSLASGYNEQFF. In DNA form, the CDR3 reads TGTGCCAGCAGCTTAGCTAGCGGCTACAATGAGCAGTTCTTC.

The chain recombines TRBV29-1 with TRBJ2-3, with TRBD2 matching over 10 bases. The CDR3 runs to 15 residues. The germline CDR1 and CDR2 sequences are SQVTM and ANQGSEA. J lost 2 bases, V lost 5 bases, and 7 bases had no gene match. CDR3 loop: CSVQREGRNTDTQYF. CDR3 coding DNA: TGCAGCGTTCAGCGGGAGGGCCGGAACACAGATACGCAGTATTTT.

The rearrangement uses TRBV7-2 and TRBJ1-4; D unresolved. The germline V and J ends were trimmed by 5 bases and 8 bases, with 15 bases remaining between them. The V gene's germline CDR1 is SGHTA and CDR2 FQGNSA. CDR3 length equals 14 residues. The DNA of the CDR3 is TGTGCCAGCAGCCAGGACGCGGTACGGGAAAAACTGTTTTTT. Amino acid sequence: CASSQDAVREKLFF.

The chain recombines TRBV7-6 with TRBJ1-5; 8 bases are a match to TRBD1. Germline CDR1 reads SGHVS; CDR2 reads FNYEAQ. The CDR3 runs 15 residues. J was trimmed by 6 bases and V by 6 bases; bases with no gene match: 10. The CDR3 region has the DNA TGTGCCAGCAGTACCGGGACAGGCTTTCTTCAGCCCCAGCATTTT. Translated, it gives CASSTGTGFLQPQHF.

The V and J genes are TRBV6-5 and TRBJ1-2; tentative D call: TRBD1 (6 bases). Germline loops: CDR1 MNHEY, CDR2 SVGAGI. This CDR3 has 15 amino acids. Between the trimmed V and J ends, which lost 5 bases and 0 bases, there was a span of 13 bases. The CDR3 protein is CASSTYRDANYGYTF. The CDR3 bases are TGTGCCAGCAGTACCTACAGGGATGCTAACTATGGCTACACCTTC.

The CDR3 region is CASTRWTGGNEPQHF. In DNA, the CDR3 is TGTGCCAGTACCAGATGGACAGGGGGGAATGAACCCCAGCATTTT. The V gene is TRBV19, the J gene TRBJ1-5, with 10 bases matching TRBD1. Germline-derived CDR1 and CDR2 are LNHDA and SQIVND (reference sequence). The length of the CDR3 is 15 residues. V was clipped by 7 bases and J by 10 bases; unmatched bases: 13.

V gene TRBV5-8 combines with J gene TRBJ2-1; TRBD2 aligns across 7 bases. Losses at the gene ends were 0 bases for V and 1 base for J; bases not matched to a gene: 1. The CDR3 runs to 15 residues. Germline V gives CDR1 SGHTS, CDR2 YDEGEE. In DNA, the CDR3 is TGTGCCAGCAGCTTGGGGGGAGGGTCCTACAATGAGCAGTTCTTC. This translates into CASSLGGGSYNEQFF.

This clone appeared many times. The chain couples TRBV9 to TRBJ2-2; D unresolved. Deletions cut 1 base from V and 4 bases from J, with 2 bases between. Germline loops: CDR1 SGDLS, CDR2 YYNGEE. This CDR3 region has 12 residues. The CDR3 loop reads CASSVSTGELFF. The CDR3 DNA reads TGTGCCAGCAGCGTATCCACCGGGGAGCTGTTTTTT.

The chain links TRBV5-6 to TRBJ2-4, with TRBD1 as a possible D gene (6 bases). Trimming cost V 0 bases and J 8 bases, with 12 bases left between them. The germline V gene has CDR1 SGHDT and CDR2 YYEEEE. CDR3 length: 14 amino acids. In DNA, the CDR3 is TGTGCCAGCAGCTTGGGGCAGGGGTTGTACATTCAGTACTTC. It codes for CASSLGQGLYIQYF.

The chain employs TRBV19 and TRBJ1-2; 7 bases are shared with TRBD1. The V and J ends lost 4 bases and 5 bases, in that order; junction bases with no gene match: 1. Germline V gene data show CDR1 as LNHDA and CDR2 as SQIVND (reference sequence). The CDR3 spans 12 residues. The CDR3 DNA reads as TGTGCCAGTAGTACGACAGGGTATGGCTACACCTTC. The encoded protein is CASSTTGYGYTF.

This clone was detected once. In nucleotides, the CDR3 is TGCGCCAGCAGCCAAACCGGGACAGGGAAGGAAAAACTGTTTTTT. This encodes CASSQTGTGKEKLFF. The rearrangement uses TRBV4-1 and TRBJ1-4; 9 positions match TRBD1. CDR1 is MGHRA and CDR2 is YSYEKL in the germline V gene. The CDR3 runs to 15 residues. V was pared by 2 bases and J by 8 bases, with 6 bases of the junction left unmatched.

The chain recombines TRBV5-6 with TRBJ2-1; no firm D call. Trimming shortened V by 0 bases and J by 3 bases, and 16 bases separated the two germline ends. Germline V gene sequence: CDR1 SGHDT, CDR2 YYEEEE. The CDR3 is 17 residues long. CDR3 sequence (DNA): TGTGCCAGCAGCTTGGGGTCGGTATGGGTCGGCTACAATGAGCAGTTCTTC. Its protein is CASSLGSVWVGYNEQFF.

V is TRBV9 and J is TRBJ2-1; 7 bases are shared with TRBD2. With V trimmed by 0 bases and J by 5 bases, 5 bases remained unmatched. Germline CDR1 SGDLS, CDR2 YYNGEE. CDR3 size: 15 residues. The CDR3 bases are TGTGCCAGCAGCGTAGGGGGAGGGCCCCACAATGAGCAGTTCTTC. As protein: CASSVGGGPHNEQFF.

V is TRBV19 and J is TRBJ2-1, with D possibly being TRBD1 (5 bases). V dropped 0 bases and J dropped 12 bases, with 12 bases sitting between them. The CDR3 spans 13 residues. Looked up from germline, CDR1 is LNHDA and CDR2 is SQIVND (reference sequence). The CDR3 nucleotides are TGTGCCAGTAGTATAGACCCCCAGGGTAGGCAGTTCTTC. Its translation: CASSIDPQGRQFF.

With respect to this clone: Other DNA sequences of this sample code for an identical CDR3. The chain uses TRBV15 and TRBJ2-6, with D unresolved. The CDR3 covers 16 residues. The germline V gene encodes CDR1 LNHNV and CDR2 YYDKDF (reference sequence). V was trimmed by 0 bases and J by 1 base, leaving 7 bases between them. The DNA for the CDR3 is TGTGCCACCAGCAGAGATATAGGGTCTGGGGCCAACGTCCTGACTTTC. It codes for CATSRDIGSGANVLTF.

Concerning this clone itself: Distinct nucleotide sequences in the sample also encode this CDR3. CDR3 sequence reads: CASSISQGGPPSSGFF. Here the CDR3 DNA reads TGTGCCAGTAGTATCTCCCAGGGAGGACCCCCATCCTCTGGGTTCTTC. V is TRBV19 and J is TRBJ2-1; maybe TRBD2 (6 bases). There are 16 residues in the CDR3. Trimming stripped 3 bases from V and 15 bases from J, with 27 bases between. CDR1 is LNHDA, CDR2 SQIVND, per germline (reference sequence). The variable domain in full, completed from reference TRBV19 and TRBJ2-1, reads DGGITQSPKYLFRKEGQNVTLSCEQNLNHDAMYWYRQDPGQGLRLIYYSQIVNDFQKGDIAEGYSVSREKKESFPLTVTSAQKNPTAFYLCASSISQGGPPSSGFFGPGTRLTVL.

The genes are TRBV7-9 and TRBJ2-1; no clear D gene. CDR3 length: 12 amino acids. Germline V gives CDR1 SEHNR, CDR2 FQNEAQ (reference sequence). The V end was cut by 5 bases, the J end by 8 bases, with 10 bases between. The CDR3 bases are TGTGCCAGCAGCGATCCTTCGGATGAGCAGTTCTTC. Translating it yields CASSDPSDEQFF. Supplemented by reference TRBV7-9 and TRBJ2-1, the full variable domain reads DTGVSQNPRHKITKRGQNVTFRCDPISEHNRLYWYRQTLGQGPEFLTYFQNEAQLEKSRLLSDRFSAERPKGSFSTLEIQRTEQGDSAMYLCASSDPSDEQFFGPGTRLTVL.